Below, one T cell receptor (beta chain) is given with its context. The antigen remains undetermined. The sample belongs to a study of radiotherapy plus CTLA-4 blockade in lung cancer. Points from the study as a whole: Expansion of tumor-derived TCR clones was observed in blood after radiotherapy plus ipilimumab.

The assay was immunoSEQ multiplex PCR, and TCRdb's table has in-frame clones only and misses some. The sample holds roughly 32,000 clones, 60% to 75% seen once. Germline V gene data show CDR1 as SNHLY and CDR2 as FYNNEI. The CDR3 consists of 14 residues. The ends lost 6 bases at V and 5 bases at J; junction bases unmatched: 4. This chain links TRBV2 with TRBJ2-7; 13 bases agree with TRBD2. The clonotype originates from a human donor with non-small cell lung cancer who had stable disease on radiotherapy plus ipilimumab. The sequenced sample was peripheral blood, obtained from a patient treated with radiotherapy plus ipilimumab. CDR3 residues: CASRVGTSGNEQYF. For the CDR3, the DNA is TGTGCCAGCAGGGTCGGGACTAGCGGGAACGAGCAGTACTTC.